The rows below give T cell receptor beta chains drawn from one sample of a study of T cell responses to AZD1222 COVID-19 vaccine. Generated by immunoSEQ multiplex PCR, the TCRdb table keeps only in-frame clones and is missing some. The table lists over 100,000 clones, 80% to 90% of them singletons. Sample: peripheral blood, taken on day 0 of AZD1222 vaccination. The receptors derive from an adult in good health. The CDR3 runs from the conserved cysteine through the conserved F or W. D genes are given only for firm matches. Not every row has a clone size; where given, it reads once, few, many or a size class.

>TRBV6-5|TRBD1|TRBJ1-2|NA
CASSWTGAYGYTF
TGTGCCAGCAGTTGGACAGGGGCATATGGCTACACCTTC
>TRBV2|NA|TRBJ1-1|NA
CASSGRSYTEAFF
TGTGCCAGCAGTGGTAGGTCCTACACTGAAGCTTTCTTT
>TRBV5-6|NA|TRBJ2-7|NA
CASSFGGSSYEQYF
TGTGCCAGCAGCTTTGGAGGAAGCTCCTACGAGCAGTACTTC
>TRBV5-4|NA|TRBJ1-6|NA
CARSSPLHF
TGTGCCAGAAGTTCACCCCTCCACTTT
>TRBV5-1|NA|TRBJ1-1|NA
CASSETGLNTEAFF
TGCGCCAGCAGCGAAACAGGGCTGAACACTGAAGCTTTCTTT
>TRBV28|NA|TRBJ1-5|NA
CASSLSNLARGNQPQHF
TGTGCCAGCAGTTTATCGAACCTTGCCCGGGGCAATCAGCCCCAGCATTTT
>TRBV9|NA|TRBJ2-1|NA
CASSPSVPGTGNNEQFF
TGTGCCAGCAGCCCCTCCGTTCCCGGGACCGGGAACAATGAGCAGTTCTTC
>TRBV27|NA|TRBJ1-5|NA
CASRSLAPPGQPQHF
TGTGCCAGCAGAAGCCTCGCCCCCCCCGGCCAGCCCCAGCATTTT
>TRBV15|NA|TRBJ1-5|NA
CATSRDPLKPQHF
TGTGCCACCAGCAGAGATCCCTTAAAGCCCCAGCATTTT
>TRBV5-1|NA|TRBJ2-1|NA
CASSFLKTATDNEQFF
TGCGCCAGCAGCTTCCTCAAGACAGCCACCGACAATGAGCAGTTCTTC
>TRBV6-6|NA|TRBJ2-7|few
CASSYSMLGIEQYF
TGTGCCAGCAGTTACTCGATGTTAGGGATCGAGCAGTACTTC
>TRBV27|NA|TRBJ2-3|NA
CASSQIQTSTDTQYF
TGTGCCAGCAGCCAGATACAAACTAGCACAGATACGCAGTATTTT
>TRBV4-1|NA|TRBJ1-5|NA
CASSQGAGDVIIGPPGKPQHF
TGCGCCAGCAGCCAAGGGGCAGGGGACGTCATTATTGGACCCCCGGGAAAGCCCCAGCATTTT
>TRBV27|TRBD2|TRBJ2-7|NA
CASSLSVRTSGTHEQYF
TGTGCCAGCAGTTTATCGGTGCGGACTAGCGGGACCCACGAGCAGTACTTC
>TRBV6-4|NA|TRBJ2-1|NA
CAMGKAFEQFF
TGTGCCATGGGGAAAGCGTTCGAGCAGTTCTTC
>TRBV7-2|NA|TRBJ1-5|NA
CASSKGGGSNQPQHF
TGTGCCAGCAGCAAAGGCGGGGGGAGCAATCAGCCCCAGCATTTT
>TRBV5-1|NA|TRBJ2-3|NA
CASSLRRGQADTQYF
TGCGCCAGCAGCTTGCGCAGGGGCCAGGCAGATACGCAGTATTTT
>TRBV7-2|TRBD1|TRBJ1-5|once
CASSFGQGSNQPQHF
TGTGCCAGCAGCTTTGGACAGGGTAGCAATCAGCCCCAGCATTTT
>TRBV28|NA|TRBJ2-7|NA
CASSPTGGRASYEQYF
TGTGCCAGCAGCCCGACCGGGGGGCGAGCGAGCTACGAGCAGTACTTC
>TRBV7-8|NA|TRBJ2-3|NA
CASSGAGARRADTQYF
TGTGCCAGCAGCGGAGCAGGGGCGCGTCGGGCAGATACGCAGTATTTT
>TRBV24-1|TRBD1|TRBJ1-5|NA
CATSSQGVLQPQHF
TGTGCCACCAGTAGTCAGGGGGTTCTTCAGCCCCAGCATTTT
>TRBV21-1|NA|TRBJ2-1|NA
CASSKGSREQFF
TGTGCCAGCAGCAAAGGCTCCAGGGAGCAGTTCTTC
>TRBV28|NA|TRBJ2-1|NA
CASSLGGRSYNEQFF
TGTGCCAGCAGTTTAGGGGGGCGCTCCTACAATGAGCAGTTCTTC
>TRBV7-2|NA|TRBJ1-1|NA
CASSLVFFEAFF
TGTGCCAGCAGCTTAGTATTTTTTGAAGCTTTCTTT
>TRBV5-1|NA|TRBJ1-2|NA
CASSLAPGVGYGYTF
TGCGCCAGCAGCTTGGCCCCAGGGGTGGGGTATGGCTACACCTTC
>TRBV7-2|NA|TRBJ2-3|NA
CASSISGGIDTQYF
TGTGCCAGCAGCATCTCCGGGGGCATCGATACGCAGTATTTT
>TRBV28|TRBD2|TRBJ2-5|NA
CASSFPVGVYREEETQYF
TGTGCCAGCAGTTTTCCGGTTGGTGTGTACCGGGAGGAAGAGACCCAGTACTTC
>TRBV7-8|NA|TRBJ2-7|NA
CASSLRLDYEQYF
TGTGCCAGCAGCTTACGACTAGACTACGAGCAGTACTTC
>TRBV28|NA|TRBJ1-6|NA
CASSSTGLPLHF
TGTGCCAGCAGTTCCACAGGTTTGCCCCTCCACTTT
>TRBV27|NA|TRBJ1-2|NA
CASSWGGREGGYTF
TGTGCCAGCAGTTGGGGGGGCCGCGAGGGTGGCTACACCTTC
>TRBV7-6|TRBD1|TRBJ2-2|NA
CASSTTGTGGTGELFF
TGTGCCAGCAGCACCACCGGGACAGGGGGTACCGGGGAGCTGTTTTTT